These 12 T cell receptor beta chains came from one sample sequenced in a study of T cell responses to AZD1222 COVID-19 vaccine. TCRdb's copy holds only in-frame clones and misses some; the assay was immunoSEQ multiplex PCR. The sample records about 72,000 clones, about 89% being singletons. The sample consisted of peripheral blood, taken 28 days after the second AZD1222 dose. These receptors were taken from an adult who received the AZD1222 COVID-19 vaccine.

The CDR3 reads CASSTSGRNEQYF. CDR3 nucleotide sequence: TGTGCCAGCTCCACTAGCGGGAGGAACGAGCAGTACTTC. This chain connects TRBV18 to TRBJ2-7, with 12 bases identical to TRBD2. The CDR3 is made up of 13 amino acids. Per germline, CDR1 KGHSH and CDR2 LQKENI. Unmatched junction bases numbered 2, after V lost 6 bases and J lost 5 bases.

The rearrangement links TRBV15 to TRBJ2-7; D is unresolved. CDR1 is LNHNV and CDR2 is YYDKDF in the germline V gene (reference sequence). This CDR3 region has 13 residues. With 3 bases removed from V and 4 bases from J, the gap between germline ends came to 10 bases. CDR3 in amino acids: CATSSGRRYEQYF. The DNA for the CDR3 is TGTGCCACCAGCAGCGGCAGGAGATACGAGCAGTACTTC.

The J gene is TRBJ1-4, the V gene TRBV5-6, with D tentatively TRBD1 (6 bases). CDR1 SGHDT and CDR2 YYEEEE come from the germline V gene. V lost 3 bases and J 8 bases, leaving 20 bases between the germline ends. The CDR3 has 16 amino acids. The CDR3 nucleotides are TGTGCCAGCAGCTCCAACACGGGGGCCTCGGGGGAAAAACTGTTTTTT. Amino acids: CASSSNTGASGEKLFF.

The gene calls are TRBV7-9 and TRBJ2-7, with 9 bases aligning to TRBD1. Losses at the gene ends were 4 bases for V and 4 bases for J; bases not matched to a gene: 8. Germline V lookup: CDR1 SEHNR, CDR2 FQNEAQ (reference sequence). The CDR3 loop spans 15 amino acids. CDR3: CASSSFRDRVYEQYF. CDR3 bases: TGTGCCAGCAGCTCATTCCGGGACAGGGTTTACGAGCAGTACTTC.

This clone came up a few times. The chain combines TRBV9 with TRBJ2-2; 7 bases map to TRBD2. V lost 0 bases and J lost 7; bases outside the gene matches: 3. Germline V CDR1 and CDR2: SGDLS, YYNGEE. The CDR3 sequence is 14 residues long. The CDR3 region has the DNA TGTGCCAGCAGCGTAGGTCTAGCGGTCGGGGAGCTGTTTTTT. Its translation is CASSVGLAVGELFF.

V gene TRBV27 combines with J gene TRBJ1-6, with 9 nucleotides matching TRBD1. This CDR3 contains 17 residues. Trimming at V came to 6 bases and at J to 9 bases, leaving 15 bases not matched to a gene. Germline values: CDR1 MNHEY, CDR2 SMNVEV (reference sequence). This chain's CDR3 is CASSRTGGAFLPSPLHF. CDR3 bases: TGTGCCAGCAGCAGAACAGGGGGCGCGTTTCTGCCTTCACCCCTCCACTTT.

The rearrangement joins TRBV12-3 or TRBV12-4 to TRBJ1-4; D unresolved. CDR3 length: 12 amino acids. Trimming shortened V by 5 bases and J by 11 bases, and 12 bases separated the two germline ends. Here the CDR3 DNA reads TGTGCCAGCAGTCTCCTGGGGTATAAACTGTTTTTT. Translated, it gives CASSLLGYKLFF.

This chain links TRBV19 with TRBJ1-2, with 9 positions matching TRBD1. CDR3 length: 16 amino acids. Trimming cost V 3 bases and J 4 bases; bases outside gene matches: 9. Germline CDR1 LNHDA, CDR2 SQIVND (reference sequence). The CDR3 loop is CASSMNEGQGGYGYTF. CDR3 DNA sequence: TGTGCCAGTAGTATGAACGAGGGACAGGGTGGCTATGGCTACACCTTC.

This chain joins TRBV28 and TRBJ1-2; D is unclear. CDR1 and CDR2 (germline): MDHEN, SYDVKM. Trimming left V 3 bases short and J 4 bases short, with 9 bases between. CDR3 length equals 13 residues. CDR3 DNA: TGTGCCAGCAGTTTCTTGGGTCCCTATGGCTACACCTTC. It translates to CASSFLGPYGYTF.

The V gene is TRBV6-2 or TRBV6-3, the J gene TRBJ1-1; D unclear. V lost 2 bases and J lost 1, with 20 bases in between. The CDR3 covers 18 residues. From germline, CDR1 is MNHEY and CDR2 SVGEGT. The CDR3 loop is CASSYHTGSGSGNTEAFF. The CDR3 coding sequence is TGTGCCAGCAGTTACCATACTGGGTCCGGCAGCGGGAACACTGAAGCTTTCTTT.

The rearrangement links TRBV11-2 to TRBJ2-7; D might be TRBD1 (5 bases). V was cut by 3 bases and J by 2 bases, with 11 bases left in between. CDR1 and CDR2 from the germline V gene are SGHAT and FQNNGV. The CDR3 length is 14 residues. DNA of the CDR3: TGTGCCAGCAGCTTCGGAAGGGGTGCCTACGAGCAGTACTTC. This translates into CASSFGRGAYEQYF.

CDR3 bases: TGTGCCAGCGGACCTGGCACAGATACGCAGTATTTT. Translated: CASGPGTDTQYF. This sequence joins TRBV27 and TRBJ2-3; D uncertain. The CDR3 runs to 12 residues. Trimming cost V 8 bases and J 1 base, with 7 bases left between them. The germline V gene has CDR1 MNHEY and CDR2 SMNVEV (reference sequence).